This T cell receptor beta chain came from a study of blood T cell repertoires in COVID-19 (dated by TCRdb to the early 2020s). Background for the entire study: Samples covering the acute and convalescent phases of COVID-19 were provided by collaborators in the United States, Italy and Spain. Samples came from the ongoing ImmuneRACE study (first 160 participants) plus 1,254 subjects from 6 global collaborators. The repertoires were released in a freely available public database intended as a resource for research on the immune response to SARS-CoV-2. The dataset comprised deeply sampled blood TCRbeta repertoires from subjects exposed to, actively infected with, or recovered from COVID-19. The prospective study material was composed of cDNA or gDNA derived from T cells, B-cell-depleted T cells, or PBMCs. Sample metadata almost always included a de-identified subject ID, COVID-19 status, age in years and sex. Where HLA class I and class II types were available, the types were taken from metadata supplied by the sample provider, not from assay-based typing.

Another Seattle source contributed samples from volunteer blood donors who had recovered from COVID-19. Collaborating institutions collected whole blood in K2EDTA tubes following their own protocols. For TCRbeta analysis, collaborators shipped samples in one of three forms: frozen whole blood, isolated PBMCs, or DNA extracted from either of those sample types. The immunoSEQ Assay, a bias-controlled multiplex PCR, was used to amplify TCRbeta CDR3 regions from genomic DNA. The authors' pipeline ran thus. The number of nucleated cells in each sample was estimated by amplification of reference gene primers within the assay. Sequence reads were collapsed and filtered to measure the absolute abundance of every unique TCRbeta CDR3 rearrangement. For each sample, productive Simpson clonality was calculated as the square root of Simpson's diversity index over productive rearrangements. As stored in TCRdb, this immuneACCESS dataset retains in-frame rearrangements with V and J assigned. A fraction of the clones does not appear; measured against another copy, unresolved V genes explain less than half of the discrepancy, and the remainder lacks a known reason. The V and J calls and clone size come from that table; D and trimming were worked out from the DNA. The sample table records just under 350,000 clones; around nine tenths of these occur just once. The ten largest clones capture around 3.5% of the sample.

Beyond this particular receptor, the publication reports: Clinical and demographic metadata were provided uncurated, with the amount varying by source and participant.

From the cysteine through the phenylalanine, the CDR3 covers 10 amino acids. The read is trimmed to its CDR3 DNA, 30 bases read in frame from base 1. About this clone itself: Which antigen it targets is not known. Base quality data are lacking; no much larger clone is found one base away.

The chain is assembled from TRBV23-1 and TRBJ2-5; TRBD2 is perhaps the D gene, given 7 matching bases. TRBV23-1 is an open reading frame, and its role is uncertain. Sequencing input: peripheral blood. This sequence was found in a young woman who had recovered from COVID-19. CDR3 protein: CPGGVETQYF. In nucleotides, the sequence is TGCCCGGGGGGCGTGGAGACCCAGTACTTC.